Below, 11 T cell receptor beta chains from the same sample are listed, as sequenced in a study of blood T cell repertoires in COVID-19. Here immunoSEQ multiplex PCR was the method, and the copy in TCRdb shows in-frame clones only, minus some. The sample has 160,000 or so clones; approximately 84% are singletons. The sequencing input was peripheral blood. These TCRs come from a woman of 80 years or more with acute or convalescent COVID-19.

V and J are TRBV7-6 and TRBJ2-3; unclear D gene. Germline-derived CDR1 and CDR2 are SGHVS and FNYEAQ. V dropped 5 bases and J dropped 0 bases, with 15 bases sitting between them. This CDR3 is built from 16 residues. The CDR3 loop is CASSPQTLSSTDTQYF. CDR3 sequence (DNA): TGTGCCAGCAGCCCTCAGACTCTGTCTAGCACAGATACGCAGTATTTT.

The chain links TRBV21-1 to TRBJ2-1; TRBD2 is the table's D call, not checked against the DNA. TRBV21-1 counts as a pseudogene. This CDR3 is 15 amino acids long. The CDR3 region is CASSLTSGYYNEQFF. CDR3 coding DNA: TGTGCCAGCAGCCTAACTAGCGGATACTACAATGAGCAGTTCTTC.

This clone came up once. The chain uses TRBV15 and TRBJ2-7; 13 bases align to TRBD2. With V trimmed by 3 bases and J by 5 bases, 4 bases remained unmatched. This CDR3 contains 15 residues. Germline lookup yields CDR1 LNHNV and CDR2 YYDKDF (reference sequence). CDR3 DNA: TGTGCCACCAGCAGGGGGACTAGCGGGACCCACGAGCAGTACTTC. It encodes CATSRGTSGTHEQYF.

This chain uses TRBV24-1 with TRBJ1-1, with 7 bases matching TRBD1. Germline values: CDR1 KGHDR, CDR2 SFDVKD. CDR3 length: 13 residues. V gave up 9 bases and J gave up 3 bases; unmatched junction bases: 6. As DNA, the CDR3 is TGTGCCACCGGGGACAGTAAGGACACTGAAGCTTTCTTT. Translated, it gives CATGDSKDTEAFF.

The V gene is TRBV24-1, the J gene TRBJ2-1; D perhaps matches TRBD2 (6 bases). Germline loops: CDR1 KGHDR, CDR2 SFDVKD. This CDR3 is built from 13 residues. Between the trimmed V and J ends, which lost 7 bases and 9 bases, there was a span of 15 bases. CDR3 bases: TGTGCCACCAGCCCGAACGTGGGGGGTGAGCAGTTCTTC. Translating it yields CATSPNVGGEQFF.

This clone was counted between two and nine times. The chain links TRBV6-5 to TRBJ2-3, with D tentatively TRBD2 (6 bases). Trimming left V 4 bases short and J 6 bases short, with 14 bases between. The germline gives CDR1 MNHEY, CDR2 SVGAGI. The CDR3 runs to 14 residues. The CDR3, as DNA: TGTGCCAGCAGTTTCACGACTAGTCGCGATACGCAGTATTTT. As protein: CASSFTTSRDTQYF.

The J gene is TRBJ1-1, the V gene TRBV6-5; D remains ambiguous. The germline V and J ends were trimmed by 2 bases and 4 bases, with 11 bases remaining between them. Germline assignment: CDR1 MNHEY and CDR2 SVGAGI. The CDR3 sequence is 14 residues long. Written as DNA, the CDR3 is TGTGCCAGCAGTTACCATGATCGGGGCACTGAAGCTTTCTTT. Translated, it gives CASSYHDRGTEAFF.

The gene calls are TRBV6-4 and TRBJ2-1; the D gene is possibly TRBD2 (6 bases). Trimming took 5 bases from V and 3 from J, leaving 20 bases between them. This CDR3 region has 17 residues. The germline V gene encodes CDR1 MRHNA and CDR2 SNTAGT. The CDR3 sequence: CASSIEAGGIYYNEQFF. CDR3 coding DNA: TGTGCCAGCAGTATTGAAGCAGGAGGGATTTACTACAATGAGCAGTTCTTC.

As for this clone: Within the sample, other DNA sequences also encode this same CDR3. CDR3 DNA: TGTGCCAGCAGCCCACAGGGGGGCTATGGCTACACCTTC. Translating it yields CASSPQGGYGYTF. V and J are TRBV12-3 or TRBV12-4 and TRBJ1-2; 8 nucleotides align to TRBD1. Trimming at V came to 6 bases and at J to 4 bases, leaving 4 bases not matched to a gene. This CDR3 region has 13 residues.

V is TRBV6-6 and J is TRBJ2-5, with 8 bases aligning to TRBD2. The CDR3 is made up of 13 amino acids. The V segment lost 5 bases and the J segment 5 bases; nucleotides outside the gene matches: 4. Germline V CDR1 and CDR2: MNHNY, SVGAGI (reference sequence). The CDR3: CASSGSGGETQYF. Written as DNA, the CDR3 is TGTGCCAGCAGTGGAAGCGGGGGCGAGACCCAGTACTTC.

J is TRBJ1-1 and V is TRBV5-1; a possible D gene is TRBD1 (5 bases). The CDR3 totals 13 residues. Germline-derived CDR1 and CDR2 are SGHRS and YFSETQ. V was shortened by 6 bases and J by 1 base, with 10 bases between the two germline ends. CDR3 coding DNA: TGCGCCAGCATAAATCAGGGGAACACTGAAGCTTTCTTT. It yields the protein CASINQGNTEAFF. The complete variable domain, with remaining parts taken from reference TRBV5-1 and TRBJ1-1, reads KAGVTQTPRYLIKTRGQQVTLSCSPISGHRSVSWYQQTPGQGLQFLFEYFSETQRNKGNFPGRFSGRQFSNSRSEMNVSTLELGDSALYLCASINQGNTEAFFGQGTRLTVV.